This T cell receptor (beta chain) is from a study of memory CD4+ T cells and cytomegalovirus serostatus. The sort gate was single viable CD3+CD4+CD8-CD45RO+ cells for memory CD4+ T cells. Germline lookup yields CDR1 SGDLS and CDR2 YYNGEE. With 1 base removed from V and 0 bases from J, the gap between germline ends came to 5 bases. The CDR3 has 14 residues. Source study methods: Out-of-frame sequences were removed, leaving 2 million to 2.5 million distinct TCRbeta sequences. Profiling relied on immunoSEQ multiplex PCR, and the TCRdb table lists in-frame clones only, not all of them. That table furnishes V, J and clone size, whereas the DNA furnished D and trimming. The data hold approximately 45,000 clones, with about 80% observed a single time.

The gene calls are TRBV9 and TRBJ2-1; D is unresolved. The TCR comes from an adult in good health and CMV-seronegative. Sample: memory CD4+ T cells from blood. CDR3 sequence reads: CASSVLASYNEQFF. The CDR3 DNA is TGTGCCAGCAGCGTACTTGCCTCCTACAATGAGCAGTTCTTC.